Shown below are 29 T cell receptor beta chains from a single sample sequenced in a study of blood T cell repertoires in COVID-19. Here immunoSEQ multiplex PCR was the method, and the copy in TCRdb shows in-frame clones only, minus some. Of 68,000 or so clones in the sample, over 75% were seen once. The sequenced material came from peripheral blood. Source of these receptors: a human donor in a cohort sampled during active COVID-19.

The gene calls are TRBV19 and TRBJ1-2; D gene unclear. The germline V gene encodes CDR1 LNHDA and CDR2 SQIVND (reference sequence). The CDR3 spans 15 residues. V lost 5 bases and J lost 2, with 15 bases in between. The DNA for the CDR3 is TGTGCCAGTAGTCGGAGGGAACGATCAAACTATGGCTACACCTTC. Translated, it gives CASSRRERSNYGYTF.

The CDR3 loop is CATSDRTYEQFF. The CDR3 bases are TGTGCCACCAGTGATCGGACATATGAGCAGTTCTTC. This rearrangement joins TRBV24-1 to TRBJ2-1, with TRBD1 as a possible D gene (5 bases). The CDR3 is 12 amino acids. V lost 3 bases, J lost 8 bases, and 7 bases lay in between. Germline assignment: CDR1 KGHDR and CDR2 SFDVKD.

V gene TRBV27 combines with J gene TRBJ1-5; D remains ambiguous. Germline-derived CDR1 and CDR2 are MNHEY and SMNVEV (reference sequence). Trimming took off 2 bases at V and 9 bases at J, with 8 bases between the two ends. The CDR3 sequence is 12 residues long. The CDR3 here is CASSLPPGPQHF. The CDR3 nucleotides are TGTGCCAGCAGTTTACCGCCGGGGCCCCAGCATTTT.

The CDR3 loop is CASSIALAVSYEQYF. CDR3 DNA sequence: TGTGCCAGTAGTATAGCTCTAGCGGTCTCCTACGAGCAGTACTTC. This sequence joins TRBV19 and TRBJ2-7, with TRBD2 identical over 7 bases. This CDR3 is built from 15 residues. Per germline, CDR1 LNHDA and CDR2 SQIVND (reference sequence). Trimming cost V 1 base and J 0 bases; bases outside gene matches: 3.

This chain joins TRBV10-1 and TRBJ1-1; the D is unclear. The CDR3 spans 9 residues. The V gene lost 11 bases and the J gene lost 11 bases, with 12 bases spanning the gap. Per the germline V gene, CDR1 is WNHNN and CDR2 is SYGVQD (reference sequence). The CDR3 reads CAVEALAFF. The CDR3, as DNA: TGCGCCGTAGAGGCTTTGGCTTTCTTT.

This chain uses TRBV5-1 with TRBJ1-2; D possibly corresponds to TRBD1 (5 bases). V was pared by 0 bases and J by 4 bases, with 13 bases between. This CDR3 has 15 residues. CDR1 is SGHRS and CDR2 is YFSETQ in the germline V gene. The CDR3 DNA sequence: TGCGCCAGCAGCTTGGCCCCCGGGCAGGGCTATGGCTACACCTTC. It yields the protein CASSLAPGQGYGYTF.

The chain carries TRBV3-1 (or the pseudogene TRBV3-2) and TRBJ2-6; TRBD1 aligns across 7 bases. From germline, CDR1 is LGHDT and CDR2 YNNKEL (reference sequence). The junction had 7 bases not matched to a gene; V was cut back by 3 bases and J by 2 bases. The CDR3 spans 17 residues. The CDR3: CASSQAPTGAGANVLTF. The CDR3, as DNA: TGTGCCAGCAGCCAGGCCCCTACAGGGGCTGGGGCCAACGTCCTGACTTTC.

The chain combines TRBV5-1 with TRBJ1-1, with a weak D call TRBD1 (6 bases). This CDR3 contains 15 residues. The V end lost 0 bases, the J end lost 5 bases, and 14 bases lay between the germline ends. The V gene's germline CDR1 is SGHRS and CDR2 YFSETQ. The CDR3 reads CASSLESPGTTEAFF. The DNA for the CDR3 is TGCGCCAGCAGCTTGGAATCTCCAGGGACAACTGAAGCTTTCTTT.

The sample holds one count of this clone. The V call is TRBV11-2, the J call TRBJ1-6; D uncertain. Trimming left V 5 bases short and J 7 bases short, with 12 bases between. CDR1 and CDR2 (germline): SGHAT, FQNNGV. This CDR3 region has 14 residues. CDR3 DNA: TGTGCCAGCAGCCCCCTAATCGGGAATTCACCCCTCCACTTT. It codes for CASSPLIGNSPLHF.

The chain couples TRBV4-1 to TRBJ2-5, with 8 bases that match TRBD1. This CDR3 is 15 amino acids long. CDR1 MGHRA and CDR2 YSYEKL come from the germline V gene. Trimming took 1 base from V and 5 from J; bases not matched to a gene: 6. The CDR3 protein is CASSQVWDRSETQYF. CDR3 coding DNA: TGCGCCAGCAGCCAAGTTTGGGACAGGAGTGAGACCCAGTACTTC.

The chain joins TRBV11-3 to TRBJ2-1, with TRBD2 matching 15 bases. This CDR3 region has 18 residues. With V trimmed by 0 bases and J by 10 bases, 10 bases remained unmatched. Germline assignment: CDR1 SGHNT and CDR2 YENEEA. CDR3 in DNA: TGTGCCAGCAGCTTAGACCCCGGGACTAGCGGGAGGTTGGGGGAGCAGTTCTTC. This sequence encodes CASSLDPGTSGRLGEQFF.

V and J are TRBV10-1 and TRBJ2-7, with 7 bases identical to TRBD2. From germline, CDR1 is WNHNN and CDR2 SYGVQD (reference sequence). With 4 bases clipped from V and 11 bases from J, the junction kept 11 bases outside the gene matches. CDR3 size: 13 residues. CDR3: CASSGYRAGPKYF. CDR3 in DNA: TGCGCCAGCAGTGGCTACCGAGCGGGACCGAAGTACTTC.

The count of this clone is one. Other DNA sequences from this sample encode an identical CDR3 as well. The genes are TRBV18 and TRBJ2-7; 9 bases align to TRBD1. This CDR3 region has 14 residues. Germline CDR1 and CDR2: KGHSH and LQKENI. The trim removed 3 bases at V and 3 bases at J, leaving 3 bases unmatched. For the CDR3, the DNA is TGTGCCAGCTCACCGGGACAGGGAAGCTACGAGCAGTACTTC. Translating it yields CASSPGQGSYEQYF. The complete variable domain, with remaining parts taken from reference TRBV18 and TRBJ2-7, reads NAGVMQNPRHLVRRRGQEARLRCSPMKGHSHVYWYRQLPEEGLKFMVYLQKENIIDESGMPKERFSAEFPKEGPSILRIQQVVRGDSAAYFCASSPGQGSYEQYFGPGTRLTVT.

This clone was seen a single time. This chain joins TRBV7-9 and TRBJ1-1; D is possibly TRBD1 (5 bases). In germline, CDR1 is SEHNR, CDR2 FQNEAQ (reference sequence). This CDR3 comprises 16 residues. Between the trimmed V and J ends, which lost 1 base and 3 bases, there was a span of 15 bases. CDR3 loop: CASSLGGGGGHTEAFF. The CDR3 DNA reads TGTGCCAGCAGCTTAGGGGGTGGGGGAGGCCACACTGAAGCTTTCTTT.

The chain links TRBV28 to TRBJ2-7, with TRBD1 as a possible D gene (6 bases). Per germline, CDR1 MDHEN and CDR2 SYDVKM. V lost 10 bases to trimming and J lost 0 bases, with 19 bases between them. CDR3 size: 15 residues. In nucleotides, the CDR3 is TGTGCCACCCTATCCTCCGGGACACCCTCCTACGAGCAGTACTTC. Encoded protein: CATLSSGTPSYEQYF.

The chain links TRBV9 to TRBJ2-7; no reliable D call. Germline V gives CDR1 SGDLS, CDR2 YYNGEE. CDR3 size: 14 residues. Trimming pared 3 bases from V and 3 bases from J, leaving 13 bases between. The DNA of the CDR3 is TGTGCCAGCAGCGACGAGGATTTTGGCTACGAGCAGTACTTC. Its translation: CASSDEDFGYEQYF.

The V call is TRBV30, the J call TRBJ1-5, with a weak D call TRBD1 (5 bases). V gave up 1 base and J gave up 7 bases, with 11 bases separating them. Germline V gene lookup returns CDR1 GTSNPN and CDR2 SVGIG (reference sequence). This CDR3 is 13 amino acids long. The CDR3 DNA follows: TGTGCCTGGAGTGGCGGGGGAGGACAGCCCCAGCATTTT. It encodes CAWSGGGGQPQHF.

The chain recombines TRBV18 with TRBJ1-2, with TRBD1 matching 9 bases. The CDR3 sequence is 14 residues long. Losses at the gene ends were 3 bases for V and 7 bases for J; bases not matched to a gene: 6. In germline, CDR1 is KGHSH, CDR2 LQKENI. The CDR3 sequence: CASSPRTGAGGYTF. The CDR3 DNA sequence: TGTGCCAGCTCACCGCGGACAGGGGCGGGTGGCTACACCTTC.

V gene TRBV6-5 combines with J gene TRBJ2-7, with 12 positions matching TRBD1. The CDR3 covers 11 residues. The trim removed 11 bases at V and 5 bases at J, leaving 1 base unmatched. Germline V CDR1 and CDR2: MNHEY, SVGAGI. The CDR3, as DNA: TGTGCCGGGGACAGGGGGCACGAGCAGTACTTC. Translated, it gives CAGDRGHEQYF.

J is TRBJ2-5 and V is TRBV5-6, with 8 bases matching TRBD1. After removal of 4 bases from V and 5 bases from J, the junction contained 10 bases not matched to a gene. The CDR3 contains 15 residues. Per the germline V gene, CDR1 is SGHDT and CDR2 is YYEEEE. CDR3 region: CASSMWDRSGETQYF. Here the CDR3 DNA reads TGTGCCAGCAGCATGTGGGACAGGAGCGGCGAGACCCAGTACTTC.

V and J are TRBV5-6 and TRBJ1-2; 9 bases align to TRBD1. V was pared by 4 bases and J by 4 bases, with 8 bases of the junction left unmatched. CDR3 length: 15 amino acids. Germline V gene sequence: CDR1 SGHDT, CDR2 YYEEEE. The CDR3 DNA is TGTGCCAGCAGCATAAGGGACAGGGTCGGCTATGGCTACACCTTC. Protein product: CASSIRDRVGYGYTF.

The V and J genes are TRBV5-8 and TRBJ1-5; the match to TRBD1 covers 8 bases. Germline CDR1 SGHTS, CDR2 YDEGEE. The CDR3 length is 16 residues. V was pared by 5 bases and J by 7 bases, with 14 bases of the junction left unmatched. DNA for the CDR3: TGTGCCAGCAGGCGGGAGACAGGGGCTCGGGGGCAGCCCCAGCATTTT. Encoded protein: CASRRETGARGQPQHF.

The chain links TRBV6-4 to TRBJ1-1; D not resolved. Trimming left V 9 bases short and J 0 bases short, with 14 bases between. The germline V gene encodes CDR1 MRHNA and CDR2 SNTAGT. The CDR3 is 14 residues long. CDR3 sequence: CASRLSGLNTEAFF. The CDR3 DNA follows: TGTGCCAGTCGACTAAGCGGCCTGAACACTGAAGCTTTCTTT.

The CDR3 bases are TGTGCCAGCAGTGCGACAGGGGGGCAAGAGACCCAGTACTTC. This codes for CASSATGGQETQYF. The chain uses TRBV9 and TRBJ2-5, with 9 bases identical to TRBD1. CDR3 size: 14 residues. Trimming cost V 5 bases and J 2 bases; bases outside gene matches: 4. Germline CDR1 reads SGDLS; CDR2 reads YYNGEE.

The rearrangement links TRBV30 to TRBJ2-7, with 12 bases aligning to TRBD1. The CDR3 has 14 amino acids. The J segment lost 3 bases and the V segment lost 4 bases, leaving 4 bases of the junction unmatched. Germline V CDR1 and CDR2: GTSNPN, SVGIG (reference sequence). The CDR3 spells CAWMGQGAHYEQYF. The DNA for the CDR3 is TGTGCCTGGATGGGACAGGGGGCACACTACGAGCAGTACTTC.

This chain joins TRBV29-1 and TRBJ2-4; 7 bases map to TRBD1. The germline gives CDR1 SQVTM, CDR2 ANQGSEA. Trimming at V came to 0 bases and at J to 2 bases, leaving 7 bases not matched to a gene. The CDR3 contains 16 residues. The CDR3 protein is CSVEDTYRGPKNIQYF. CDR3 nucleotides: TGCAGCGTTGAAGATACGTACAGGGGTCCCAAAAACATTCAGTACTTC.

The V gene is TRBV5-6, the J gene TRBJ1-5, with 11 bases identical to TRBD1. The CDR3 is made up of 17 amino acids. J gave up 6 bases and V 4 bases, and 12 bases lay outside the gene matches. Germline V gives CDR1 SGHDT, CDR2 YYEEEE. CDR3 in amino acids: CASSIGAPGQGGQPQHF. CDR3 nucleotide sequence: TGTGCCAGCAGCATTGGGGCCCCGGGACAGGGGGGTCAGCCCCAGCATTTT.

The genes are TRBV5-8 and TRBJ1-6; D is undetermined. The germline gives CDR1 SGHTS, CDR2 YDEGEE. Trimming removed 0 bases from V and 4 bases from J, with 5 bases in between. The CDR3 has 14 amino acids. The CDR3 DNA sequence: TGTGCCAGCAGCTTGGGACAATATAATTCACCCCTCCACTTT. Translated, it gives CASSLGQYNSPLHF.

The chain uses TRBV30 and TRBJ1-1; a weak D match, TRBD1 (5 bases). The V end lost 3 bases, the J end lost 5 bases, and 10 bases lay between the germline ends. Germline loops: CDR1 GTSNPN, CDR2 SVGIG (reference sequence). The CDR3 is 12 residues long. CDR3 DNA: TGTGCCTGGAGCGGGGGACGGACTGAAGCTTTCTTT. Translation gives CAWSGGRTEAFF.